Presented here are 26 T cell receptor beta chains from one specimen sequenced in a study of OX40 agonist ivuxolimab in advanced cancers. Only in-frame clones appear in the TCRdb table, and some are missing; sequencing was by immunoSEQ multiplex PCR. The sample records roughly 90,000 clones, 91% being singletons. The source was CD4+ or CD8+ T cells sorted from blood, collected in a trial of the OX40 agonist ivuxolimab. These receptor sequences come from an adult with an advanced solid tumor such as melanoma, head and neck, liver or kidney cancer.

The V call is TRBV6-1, the J call TRBJ2-7; 12 bases are shared with TRBD2. Germline assignment: CDR1 MNHNS and CDR2 SASEGT. This CDR3 is 15 amino acids long. With V trimmed by 1 base and J by 2 bases, 0 bases remained unmatched. CDR3 nucleotide sequence: TGTGCCAGCAGTGAAGGGACTAGCGGGGCCTACGAGCAGTACTTC. It encodes CASSEGTSGAYEQYF.

This sequence joins TRBV21-1 and TRBJ1-5; TRBD1 is the table's D call and was not checked against the DNA. TRBV21-1 is recorded as a pseudogene. The CDR3 is 18 residues long. The CDR3 loop reads CASSKLETGDYSNQPQHF. In DNA form, the CDR3 reads TGTGCCAGCAGCAAACTTGAGACAGGAGATTATAGCAATCAGCCCCAGCATTTT.

The chain carries TRBV6-1 and TRBJ2-1, with D unclear. V was trimmed by 1 base and J by 5 bases, leaving 3 bases between them. This CDR3 has 12 amino acids. Germline CDR1 reads MNHNS; CDR2 reads SASEGT. This chain's CDR3 is CASSEVDNEQFF. CDR3 bases: TGTGCCAGCAGTGAAGTGGACAATGAGCAGTTCTTC.

The genes are TRBV16 and TRBJ1-5, with a tentative D call TRBD1 (5 bases). The V gene lost 0 bases and the J gene lost 6 bases, with 12 bases spanning the gap. Germline loops: CDR1 KGHSY, CDR2 FQNENV. There are 15 residues in the CDR3. The CDR3 bases are TGTGCCAGCAGCCAATCGGGGCCAGGGTCTCAGCCCCAGCATTTT. Its protein is CASSQSGPGSQPQHF.

This rearrangement joins TRBV19 to TRBJ2-1, with TRBD2 identical over 7 bases. The CDR3 has 16 residues. Germline CDR1 reads LNHDA; CDR2 reads SQIVND (reference sequence). Trimming at V came to 4 bases and at J to 9 bases, leaving 15 bases not matched to a gene. CDR3 amino acids: CASSNPPAGDVGEQFF. The DNA for the CDR3 is TGTGCCAGTAGTAATCCCCCTGCGGGAGACGTGGGTGAGCAGTTCTTC.

The V and J genes are TRBV6-1 and TRBJ2-6; D gene ambiguous. The CDR3 has 15 amino acids. Germline V lookup: CDR1 MNHNS, CDR2 SASEGT. Trimming took off 6 bases at V and 0 bases at J, with 9 bases between the two ends. The DNA of the CDR3 is TGTGCCAGCAGGGTAATAGGCTCTGGGGCCAACGTCCTGACTTTC. Its protein is CASRVIGSGANVLTF.

The genes are TRBV5-1 and TRBJ2-2, with D possibly TRBD1 on 5 matching bases. Germline values: CDR1 SGHRS, CDR2 YFSETQ. Trimming removed 7 bases at V and 4 bases at J, with 11 bases between. The CDR3 runs to 13 residues. The CDR3 region is CASGGQITGELFF. The CDR3 nucleotides read TGCGCCAGCGGCGGACAAATCACCGGGGAGCTGTTTTTT.

The CDR3 nucleotides read TGTGCCAGCAGCGTAGGCGGGAGGGCCTCCTACAATGAGCAGTTCTTC. Its protein product is CASSVGGRASYNEQFF. The gene calls are TRBV9 and TRBJ2-1, with TRBD2 identical over 9 bases. Germline-derived CDR1 and CDR2 are SGDLS and YYNGEE. The CDR3 spans 16 residues. V shed 0 bases and J 0 bases; nucleotides not matched to a gene: 1.

This rearrangement joins TRBV5-1 to TRBJ2-2; 9 positions agree with TRBD2. The V gene end was trimmed by 5 bases and the J gene end by 7 bases; junction bases not matched to a gene: 15. Germline V gene lookup returns CDR1 SGHRS and CDR2 YFSETQ. This CDR3 contains 17 residues. CDR3 nucleotide sequence: TGCGCCAGCAGTCGTTCCCTTAGCGGGAGTGGTGGCGGGGAGCTGTTTTTT. Translated: CASSRSLSGSGGGELFF. Looking up the rest from reference TRBV5-1 and TRBJ2-2 gives the full variable domain: KAGVTQTPRYLIKTRGQQVTLSCSPISGHRSVSWYQQTPGQGLQFLFEYFSETQRNKGNFPGRFSGRQFSNSRSEMNVSTLELGDSALYLCASSRSLSGSGGGELFFGEGSRLTVL.

The chain combines TRBV28 with TRBJ1-6, with 9 positions matching TRBD1. This CDR3 is built from 15 residues. Germline V gene lookup returns CDR1 MDHEN and CDR2 SYDVKM. Trimming at V came to 4 bases and at J to 11 bases, leaving 9 bases not matched to a gene. CDR3 sequence: CASSSHGQGIAPLHF. The CDR3, as DNA: TGTGCCAGCAGTTCACATGGACAGGGGATTGCACCCCTCCACTTT.

The rearrangement uses TRBV30 and TRBJ1-2, with unresolved D. Per the germline V gene, CDR1 is GTSNPN and CDR2 is SVGIG (reference sequence). CDR3 length: 14 amino acids. V lost 2 bases and J 2 bases, leaving 12 bases between the germline ends. The CDR3 DNA is TGTGCCTGGAGTCCGGCGAACGCGAACTATGGCTACACCTTC. Translated, it gives CAWSPANANYGYTF. Looking up the rest from reference TRBV30 and TRBJ1-2 gives the full variable domain: SQTIHQWPATLVQPVGSPLSLECTVEGTSNPNLYWYRQAAGRGLQLLFYSVGIGQISSEVPQNLSASRPQDRQFILSSKKLLLSDSGFYLCAWSPANANYGYTFGSGTRLTVV.

This chain joins TRBV5-6 and TRBJ2-5, with 7 bases lining up with TRBD2. The CDR3 is made up of 15 amino acids. CDR1 and CDR2 (germline): SGHDT, YYEEEE. J was trimmed by 1 base and V by 5 bases; bases with no gene match: 8. CDR3 sequence reads: CASRSNGGVQETQYF. The CDR3 DNA sequence: TGTGCCAGCAGGTCAAATGGGGGGGTCCAAGAGACCCAGTACTTC.

This clone was observed a handful of times. This chain uses TRBV7-2 with TRBJ1-3; no clear D. Germline CDR1 is SGHTA and CDR2 is FQGNSA. The CDR3 extends over 11 amino acids. Trimming removed 5 bases at V and 4 bases at J, with 3 bases between. In DNA form, the CDR3 reads TGTGCCAGCAGCCCAGGAAACACCATATATTTT. Protein: CASSPGNTIYF.

This clone was counted between two and nine times. This chain connects TRBV18 to TRBJ2-2; weak D call: TRBD2 (5 bases). This CDR3 has 14 amino acids. Deletions cut 7 bases from V and 0 bases from J, with 9 bases between. Germline V gives CDR1 KGHSH, CDR2 LQKENI. The CDR3 sequence: CASFSGANTGELFF. DNA for the CDR3: TGTGCCAGCTTCTCCGGGGCGAACACCGGGGAGCTGTTTTTT.

This clone was counted a single time. The gene calls are TRBV11-3 and TRBJ2-5, with TRBD1 identical over 10 bases. This CDR3 has 15 amino acids. Germline CDR1 SGHNT, CDR2 YENEEA. V was clipped by 5 bases and J by 4 bases; unmatched bases: 7. The CDR3 coding sequence is TGTGCCAGCAGCCCTCGGGACAGGGGAGGAGAGACCCAGTACTTC. This translates into CASSPRDRGGETQYF.

This clone has only a few counts. The chain uses TRBV27 and TRBJ2-2; D unresolved. CDR1 is MNHEY, CDR2 SMNVEV, per germline (reference sequence). The CDR3 is made up of 12 amino acids. V was pared by 5 bases and J by 4 bases, with 5 bases between. The CDR3, as DNA: TGTGCCAGCAGTCGGGTCACCGGGGAGCTGTTTTTT. Amino acid sequence: CASSRVTGELFF.

The rearrangement uses TRBV9 and TRBJ2-1; D might be TRBD2 (7 bases). CDR1 and CDR2 (germline): SGDLS, YYNGEE. V was cut by 0 bases and J by 10 bases, with 11 bases left in between. The CDR3 covers 13 residues. Here the CDR3 DNA reads TGTGCCAGCAGCGTAGTAGGGGGAGGGGAGCAGTTCTTC. This gives the protein CASSVVGGGEQFF.

The V and J genes are TRBV4-1 and TRBJ2-1; D unclear. Germline-derived CDR1 and CDR2 are MGHRA and YSYEKL. The CDR3 is made up of 14 amino acids. Trimming left V 0 bases short and J 8 bases short, with 11 bases between. The CDR3 region is CASSQDREWDEQFF. CDR3 coding DNA: TGCGCCAGCAGCCAAGACCGCGAGTGGGATGAGCAGTTCTTC.

This clone has just a few counts. The chain joins TRBV10-1 to TRBJ1-5; 7 nucleotides line up with TRBD1. This CDR3 has 15 residues. CDR1 WNHNN and CDR2 SYGVQD come from the germline V gene (reference sequence). V lost 0 bases, J lost 5 bases, and 4 bases stayed unmatched. The CDR3 spells CASSESTGIYQPQHF. The CDR3 DNA sequence: TGCGCCAGCAGTGAGTCGACAGGGATATATCAGCCCCAGCATTTT.

The rearrangement uses TRBV27 and TRBJ2-7, with 10 nucleotides matching TRBD2. V lost 8 bases, J lost 1 base, and 8 bases stayed unmatched. Germline values: CDR1 MNHEY, CDR2 SMNVEV (reference sequence). CDR3 size: 15 residues. CDR3 coding DNA: TGTGCCAGCCCAGCGGGAGGGGCGGTTTCCTACGAGCAGTACTTC. Its protein product is CASPAGGAVSYEQYF.

The chain recombines TRBV12-5 with TRBJ2-2; 7 bases line up with TRBD2. The ends lost 7 bases at V and 7 bases at J; junction bases unmatched: 15. Germline-derived CDR1 and CDR2 are LGHNT and FRNRAP. CDR3 length: 16 amino acids. CDR3 sequence (DNA): TGTGCTAGTGCCACAAGGCCAGCGGGATCGGTCGGGGAGCTGTTTTTT. Translation gives CASATRPAGSVGELFF.

This clone came up once. V and J are TRBV7-9 and TRBJ2-7, with D possibly being TRBD1 or TRBD2 (5 bases each). CDR3 length: 14 amino acids. V was trimmed by 5 bases and J by 4 bases, leaving 15 bases between them. Germline V CDR1 and CDR2: SEHNR, FQNEAQ (reference sequence). The CDR3 reads CASSTPGRYYEQYF. The CDR3 bases are TGTGCCAGCAGCACCCCGGGACGTTATTACGAGCAGTACTTC.

This clone was observed a single time. This chain links TRBV2 with TRBJ1-5; the D gene is possibly TRBD1 (6 bases). Germline CDR1 is SNHLY and CDR2 is FYNNEI. V lost 4 bases and J 1 base, leaving 17 bases between the germline ends. The CDR3 has 17 residues. In DNA form, the CDR3 reads TGTGCCAGCAGTGGTCCCTCAGGGGCGGAAAGCAATCAGCCCCAGCATTTT. Amino acids: CASSGPSGAESNQPQHF.

The chain couples TRBV13 to TRBJ2-7; TRBD2 agrees at 8 bases. CDR1 and CDR2 (germline): PRHDT, FYEKMQ (reference sequence). J was trimmed by 6 bases and V by 0 bases; bases with no gene match: 10. The CDR3 length is 16 residues. The CDR3 DNA is TGTGCCAGCAGCTTAGGCCTTGGCGGGGGGAGCCGCGAGCAGTACTTC. Its protein product is CASSLGLGGGSREQYF.

The rearrangement uses TRBV10-1 and TRBJ2-7, with unresolved D. V gave up 6 bases and J gave up 5 bases, with 11 bases separating them. CDR3 length: 12 residues. CDR1 is WNHNN and CDR2 is SYGVQD in the germline V gene (reference sequence). The CDR3 region has the DNA TGCGCCAGCAGCGGTCGTAGAAACGAGCAGTACTTC. Its protein is CASSGRRNEQYF.

The rearrangement uses TRBV27 and TRBJ1-1; possible D gene TRBD1, 6 bases. V dropped 2 bases and J dropped 1 base, with 17 bases sitting between them. Germline V CDR1 and CDR2: MNHEY, SMNVEV (reference sequence). The CDR3 is 17 residues long. The CDR3: CASSLSPSDRPNTEAFF. DNA of the CDR3: TGTGCCAGCAGTTTAAGCCCCTCCGACAGGCCGAACACTGAAGCTTTCTTT.